The text below deals with one T cell receptor beta chain. This sample is drawn from a study of control samples from healthy donors and cancer patients. Clones were sequenced by immunoSEQ multiplex PCR, and TCRdb holds only the in-frame ones, with some missing. The data hold tens of thousands of clones, with 88% observed a single time. In germline, CDR1 is SNHLY, CDR2 FYNNEI. CDR3 length: 13 residues. Deletions cut 6 bases from V and 6 bases from J, with 9 bases between. This rearrangement joins TRBV2 to TRBJ1-6; D perhaps matches TRBD1 (6 bases). The source is a woman between 65 and 79 years old in good health. Sequencing was carried out using blood. CDR3 sequence: CASRGGFNSPLHF. DNA of the CDR3: TGTGCCAGCAGGGGGGGCTTTAATTCACCCCTCCACTTT.